This is a list of T cell receptor beta chains from one sample in a study of T cells after yellow fever vaccination. TCRdb redid the calling of the 5' RACE reads with MiXCR, one entry per CDR3 protein. There are around 350,000 distinct CDR3 sequences in the sample; 11% occur only once, and more than 15% lies in the top ten. This material consisted of PBMCs, taken on the day of the first yellow fever vaccination. The receptor set was obtained from a man aged 18 to 29 who received the YFV17D yellow fever vaccine. Each CDR3 is given with its conserved first and last residue. The D gene is left open where the match is weak. Not all rows give a size; the values are once, few, many and, for expanded clones, a class.

cdr3_length,j_call,v_call,clone_size,d_call,cdr3_aa,cdr3_nt
15,TRBJ2-1,TRBV12-3/TRBV12-4,-,TRBD2,CASRGGVVGRNEQFF,TGTGCCAGCAGGGGGGGGGTAGTGGGCCGGAATGAGCAGTTCTTC
14,TRBJ2-2,TRBV6-2/TRBV6-3,few,-,CASRPGQNTGELFF,TGTGCCAGCAGACCGGGACAGAACACCGGGGAGCTGTTTTTT
13,TRBJ1-3,TRBV12-3/TRBV12-4,-,-,CASSTYDSNTIYF,TGTGCCAGCAGCACCTACGACAGCAACACCATATATTTT
13,TRBJ1-6,TRBV4-1,-,-,CASSQVADSPLHF,TGCGCCAGCAGCCAAGTGGCGGATTCACCCCTCCACTTT
12,TRBJ2-1,TRBV6-2/TRBV6-3,few,-,CASSGTYNEQFF,TGTGCCAGCAGCGGGACGTACAATGAGCAGTTCTTC
12,TRBJ2-5,TRBV28,-,-,CASGKRLETQYF,TGTGCCAGCGGAAAAAGGCTGGAGACCCAGTACTTC
15,TRBJ1-1,TRBV5-1,few,-,CASSLVGGDYTEAFF,TGCGCCAGCAGCTTGGTTGGGGGCGATTACACTGAAGCTTTCTTT
17,TRBJ2-2,TRBV10-3,many,TRBD1,CAISESWQGALGGELFF,TGTGCCATCAGTGAATCCTGGCAGGGGGCGTTAGGTGGGGAGCTGTTTTTT
15,TRBJ2-7,TRBV20-1,-,TRBD2,CSARLAGGFGNEQYF,TGCAGTGCTAGACTAGCGGGGGGCTTTGGGAACGAGCAGTACTTC
13,TRBJ1-2,TRBV6-5,few,-,CASSWSGASGYTF,TGTGCCAGCAGCTGGTCAGGGGCTTCGGGCTACACCTTC
10,TRBJ1-2,TRBV2,-,-,CANTRDGYTF,TGTGCCAACACACGGGATGGCTACACCTTC
13,TRBJ2-4,TRBV20-1,-,TRBD1,CSAGQGAKNIQYF,TGCAGTGCTGGACAGGGGGCGAAAAACATTCAGTACTTC
14,TRBJ2-5,TRBV7-2,-,-,CASSWTQGGETQYF,TGTGCCAGCAGCTGGACACAGGGAGGAGAGACCCAGTACTTC
13,TRBJ1-2,TRBV6-5,-,TRBD1,CASSYSDRDGYTF,TGTGCCAGCAGTTACTCGGACAGGGATGGCTACACCTTC
11,TRBJ1-3,TRBV9,few,-,CASSAGGTIYF,TGTGCCAGCAGCGCTGGCGGCACCATATATTTT